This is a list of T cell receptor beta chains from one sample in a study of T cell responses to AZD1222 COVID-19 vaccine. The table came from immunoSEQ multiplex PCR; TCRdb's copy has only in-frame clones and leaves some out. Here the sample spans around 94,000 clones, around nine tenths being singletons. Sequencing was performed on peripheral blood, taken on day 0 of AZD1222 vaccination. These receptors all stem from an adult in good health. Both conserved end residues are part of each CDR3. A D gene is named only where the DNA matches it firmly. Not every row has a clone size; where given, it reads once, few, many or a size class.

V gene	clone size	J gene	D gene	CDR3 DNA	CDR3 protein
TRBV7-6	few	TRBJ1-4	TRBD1	TGTGCCAGCAGCGCCTCCGGGACAGGGGCCGCAACTAATGAAAAACTGTTTTTT	CASSASGTGAATNEKLFF
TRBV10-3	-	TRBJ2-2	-	TGTGCCATCAGTGCCCCACGGGGGACAGTTAACACCGGGGAGCTGTTTTTT	CAISAPRGTVNTGELFF
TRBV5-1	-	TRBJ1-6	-	TGCGCCAGCAGCCTGGATTTCAATTCACCCCTCCACTTT	CASSLDFNSPLHF
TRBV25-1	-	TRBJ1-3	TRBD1	TGTGCCAGCAGTGAATGGAGAAAGGGGGCCGGGGGTGGAAACACCATATATTTT	CASSEWRKGAGGGNTIYF
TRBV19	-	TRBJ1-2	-	TGTGCCAGTAGTATTGTGTCTGGGGGCTACACCTTC	CASSIVSGGYTF
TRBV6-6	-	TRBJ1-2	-	TGTGCCAGCAGTCGCCCCGGCAGTTCTAACTATGGCTACACCTTC	CASSRPGSSNYGYTF
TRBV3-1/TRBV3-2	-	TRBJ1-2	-	TGTGCCAGCAGCCAAGACGGACGCTATGGCTACACCTTC	CASSQDGRYGYTF
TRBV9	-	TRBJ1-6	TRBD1	TGTGCCAGCAGCGTACTCCGGACAGGGAATTCACCCCTCCACTTT	CASSVLRTGNSPLHF
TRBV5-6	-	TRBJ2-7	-	TGTGCCAGCAGCTCCCGCTATGTCGGGACCGTTCCCCAGGCGTACTTC	CASSSRYVGTVPQAYF
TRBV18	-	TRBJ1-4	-	TGTGCCAGCTCACTGGCCAGAAATAATGAAAAACTGTTTTTT	CASSLARNNEKLFF
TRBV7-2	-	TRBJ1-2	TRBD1	TGTGCCAGCAGCCGGGACAGAGGGGGCTACACCTTC	CASSRDRGGYTF
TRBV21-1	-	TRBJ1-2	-	TGTGCCAGCAGCAAAGCTAGACAGGGGTCACGCTATGGCTACACCTTC	CASSKARQGSRYGYTF
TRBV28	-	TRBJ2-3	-	TGTGCCAGCAAGGCAGGCACAGATACGCAGTATTTT	CASKAGTDTQYF
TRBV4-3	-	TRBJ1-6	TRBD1	TGCGCCAGCAGCCAAGATTCCGGACAGGTTAATTCACCCCTCCACTTT	CASSQDSGQVNSPLHF
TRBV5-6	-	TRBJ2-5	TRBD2	TGTGCCAGCAGCATGGGACTAGCGGGAGAGACCCAGTACTTC	CASSMGLAGETQYF
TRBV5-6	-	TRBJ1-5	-	TGTGCCAGCAGCTTGCAGGGCAATCAGCCCCAGCATTTT	CASSLQGNQPQHF
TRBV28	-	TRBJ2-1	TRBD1	TGTGCCAGCAGTACCTACGGGACAGGGGCTGGCAATGAGCAGTTCTTC	CASSTYGTGAGNEQFF
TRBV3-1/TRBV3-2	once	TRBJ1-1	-	TGTGCCAGCAGCCAAGGGCTGGAGAACACTGAAGCTTTCTTT	CASSQGLENTEAFF
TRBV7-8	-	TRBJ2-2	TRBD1	TGTGCCAGCAGCTCCGGGACAGGGGGTATTGGGGAGCTGTTTTTT	CASSSGTGGIGELFF
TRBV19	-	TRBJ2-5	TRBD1	TGTGCCAGTCGCAAGAGGGGACAGGGTAGCGAGACCCAGTACTTC	CASRKRGQGSETQYF
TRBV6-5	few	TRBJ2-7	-	TGTGCCAGCACCGGATGGGGGGGCTCTCGACGGGAGCAGTACTTC	CASTGWGGSRREQYF
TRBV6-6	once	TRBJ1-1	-	TGTGCCAGCAGCCCCGGGCCCCAGGGCACTGAAGCTTTCTTT	CASSPGPQGTEAFF
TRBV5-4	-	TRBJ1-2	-	TGTGCCAGCAGCTCGGTTCCGGGTCTTGGCTACACCTTC	CASSSVPGLGYTF
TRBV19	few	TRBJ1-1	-	TGTGCCAGTAGTACAGGCTCGAACACTGAAGCTTTCTTT	CASSTGSNTEAFF
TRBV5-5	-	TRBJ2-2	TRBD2	TGTGCCAGCAGCGGGCGGGGGGGGCTCGCCGGGGAGCTGTTTTTT	CASSGRGGLAGELFF
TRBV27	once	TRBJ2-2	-	TGTGCCAGCAGCAGACAGCCCAACACCGGGGAGCTGTTTTTT	CASSRQPNTGELFF
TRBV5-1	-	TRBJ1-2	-	TGCGCCAGCAGCTTGAAGGACATGCCGACTGGCTACACCTTC	CASSLKDMPTGYTF
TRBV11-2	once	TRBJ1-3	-	TGTGCCAGCAGCTCGGCGCAACCTGGAAACACCATATATTTT	CASSSAQPGNTIYF
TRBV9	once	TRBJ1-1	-	TGTGCCAGCAGCACCTCAGATTGGACTGAAGCTTTCTTT	CASSTSDWTEAFF
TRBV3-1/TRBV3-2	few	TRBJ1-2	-	TGTGCCAGCAGCCGCGGTTCCCAGAACTATGGCTACACCTTC	CASSRGSQNYGYTF
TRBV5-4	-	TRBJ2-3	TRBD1	TGTGCCAGCCGCCGGGACAGCCGCACAGATACGCAGTATTTT	CASRRDSRTDTQYF
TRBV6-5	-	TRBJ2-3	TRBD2	TGTGCCAGCAGTCGGACTAGTTACGATACGCAGTATTTT	CASSRTSYDTQYF
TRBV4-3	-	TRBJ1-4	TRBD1	TGCGCCAGCAGCCTCGGACAGGGGGCTTCTAATGAAAAACTGTTTTTT	CASSLGQGASNEKLFF
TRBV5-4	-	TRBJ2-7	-	TGTGCCAGCAGCTTCGACGGGACTCTTTCCTACGAGCAGTACTTC	CASSFDGTLSYEQYF
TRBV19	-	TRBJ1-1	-	TGTGCCAGTAGTTTCGACAGGAACACTGAAGCTTTCTTT	CASSFDRNTEAFF
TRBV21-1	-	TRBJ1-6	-	TGTGCCAGCAGCACCCGGGGCCAAAACCGGAGCTCCTATAATTCACCCCTCCACTTT	CASSTRGQNRSSYNSPLHF
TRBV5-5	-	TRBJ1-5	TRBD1	TGTGCCAGCAGGCCAGGGACAGGGTATAGCAATCAGCCCCAGCATTTT	CASRPGTGYSNQPQHF
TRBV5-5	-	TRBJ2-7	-	TGTGCCAGCAGCTTGGGGCCCGCGGAGCAGTACTTC	CASSLGPAEQYF
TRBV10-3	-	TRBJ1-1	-	TGTGCCATCACGGGCAGGGAGGGGGTAGCTTTCTTT	CAITGREGVAFF
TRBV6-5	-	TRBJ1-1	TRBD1	TGTGCCAGCAGACAGGGGCCCCACACTGAAGCTTTCTTT	CASRQGPHTEAFF
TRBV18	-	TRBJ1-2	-	TGTGCCAGCTCACCATCGGGTCTCTATGGCTACACCTTC	CASSPSGLYGYTF
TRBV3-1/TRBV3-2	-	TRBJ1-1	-	TGTGCCAGCAGCCGGGGGACACCTGAAGCTTTCTTT	CASSRGTPEAFF
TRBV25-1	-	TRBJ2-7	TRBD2	TGTGCCAGCAGGCCCAGCGGGGACCCCTACGAGCAGTACTTC	CASRPSGDPYEQYF
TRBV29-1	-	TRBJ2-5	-	TGCAGCGTTAAGTTGCAAGGGGCCGGGGGGACCCAGTACTTC	CSVKLQGAGGTQYF
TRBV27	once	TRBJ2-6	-	TGTGCCAGCAGTTTATGGGGGACTGGGGCCAACGTCCTGACTTTC	CASSLWGTGANVLTF
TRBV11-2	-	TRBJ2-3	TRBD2	TGTGCCAGCAGCCTGACTAGCGGGGCGGGGGCAGATACGCAGTATTTT	CASSLTSGAGADTQYF
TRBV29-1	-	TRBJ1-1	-	TGCAGCGGGGTAGGGCACTTGAACACTGAAGCTTTCTTT	CSGVGHLNTEAFF
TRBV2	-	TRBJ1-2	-	TGTGCCAGCAGTGTACGGACGGAGACCGGGAGCTACACCTTC	CASSVRTETGSYTF
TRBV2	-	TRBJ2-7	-	TGTGCCAGCAGTACCGGACAGCTTAGATTGTTC	CASSTGQLRLF
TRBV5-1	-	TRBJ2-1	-	TGCGCCAGCAGCTTGGATGGTTCCGCCTCCTACAATGAGCAGTTCTTC	CASSLDGSASYNEQFF